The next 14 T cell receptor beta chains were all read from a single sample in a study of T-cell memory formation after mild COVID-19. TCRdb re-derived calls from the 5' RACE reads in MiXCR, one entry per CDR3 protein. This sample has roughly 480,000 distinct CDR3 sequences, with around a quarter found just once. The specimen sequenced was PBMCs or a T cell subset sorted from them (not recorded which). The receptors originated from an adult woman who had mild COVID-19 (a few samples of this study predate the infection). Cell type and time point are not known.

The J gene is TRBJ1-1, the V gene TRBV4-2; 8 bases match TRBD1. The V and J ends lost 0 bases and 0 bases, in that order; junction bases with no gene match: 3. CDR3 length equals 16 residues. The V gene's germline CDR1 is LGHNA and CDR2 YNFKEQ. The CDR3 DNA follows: TGTGCCAGCAGCCAAGAGGGGACAGGATTGAACACTGAAGCTTTCTTT. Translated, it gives CASSQEGTGLNTEAFF.

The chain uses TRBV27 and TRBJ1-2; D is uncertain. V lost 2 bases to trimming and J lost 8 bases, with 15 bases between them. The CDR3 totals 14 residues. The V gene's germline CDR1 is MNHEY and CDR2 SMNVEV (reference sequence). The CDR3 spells CASSLTILGEGYTF. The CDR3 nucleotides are TGTGCCAGCAGTTTAACGATCCTGGGAGAAGGCTACACCTTC.

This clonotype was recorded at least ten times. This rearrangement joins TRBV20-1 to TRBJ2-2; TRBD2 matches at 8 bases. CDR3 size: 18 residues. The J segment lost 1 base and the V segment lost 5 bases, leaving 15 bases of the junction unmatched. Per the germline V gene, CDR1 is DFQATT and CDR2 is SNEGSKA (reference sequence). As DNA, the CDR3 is TGCAGTGCTTTCAGACAGACGGCGGGAGGTCTGAACACCGGGGAGCTGTTTTTT. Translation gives CSAFRQTAGGLNTGELFF.

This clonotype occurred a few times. The CDR3 is CASSFPTAADRNEQFF. The CDR3 nucleotides are TGTGCCAGCAGCTTCCCGACAGCCGCGGATCGGAATGAGCAGTTCTTC. The gene calls are TRBV7-8 and TRBJ2-1, with a tentative D call TRBD1 (5 bases). Per germline, CDR1 SGHVS and CDR2 FQNEAQ. V lost 3 bases and J lost 7, with 19 bases in between. The CDR3 runs to 16 residues.

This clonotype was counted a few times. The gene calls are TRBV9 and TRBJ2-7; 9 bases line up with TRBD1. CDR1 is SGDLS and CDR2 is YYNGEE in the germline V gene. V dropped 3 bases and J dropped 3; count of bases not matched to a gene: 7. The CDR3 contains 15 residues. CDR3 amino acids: CASSGTGTGLYEQYF. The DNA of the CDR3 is TGTGCCAGCAGCGGAACCGGGACAGGGCTCTACGAGCAGTACTTC.

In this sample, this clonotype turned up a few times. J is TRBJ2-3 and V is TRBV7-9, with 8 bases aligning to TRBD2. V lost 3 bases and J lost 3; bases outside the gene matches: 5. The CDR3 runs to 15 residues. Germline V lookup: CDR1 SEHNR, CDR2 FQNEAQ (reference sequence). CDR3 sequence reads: CASSFSGGGTDTQYF. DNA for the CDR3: TGTGCCAGCAGCTTCTCCGGGGGGGGGACAGATACGCAGTATTTT.

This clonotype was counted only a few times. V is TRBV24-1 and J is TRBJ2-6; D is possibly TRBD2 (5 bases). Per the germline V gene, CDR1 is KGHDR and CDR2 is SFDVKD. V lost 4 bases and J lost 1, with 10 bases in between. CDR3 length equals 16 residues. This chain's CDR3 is CATSDRTASGANVLTF. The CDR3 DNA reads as TGTGCCACCAGTGACCGGACTGCGTCTGGGGCCAACGTCCTGACTTTC.

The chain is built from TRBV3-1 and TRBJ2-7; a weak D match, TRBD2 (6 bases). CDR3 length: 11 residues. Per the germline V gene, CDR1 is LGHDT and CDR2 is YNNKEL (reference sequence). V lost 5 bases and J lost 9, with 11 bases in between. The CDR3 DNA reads TGTGCCAGCAGCTCCCGGACTACGCAGTACTTC. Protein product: CASSSRTTQYF.

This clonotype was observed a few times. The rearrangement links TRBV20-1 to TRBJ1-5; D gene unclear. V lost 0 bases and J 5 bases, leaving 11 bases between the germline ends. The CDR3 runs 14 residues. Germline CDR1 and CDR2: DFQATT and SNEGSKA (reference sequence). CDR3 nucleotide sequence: TGCAGTGCTAGAGATCCGAGGGAGGATCAGCCCCAGCATTTT. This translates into CSARDPREDQPQHF.

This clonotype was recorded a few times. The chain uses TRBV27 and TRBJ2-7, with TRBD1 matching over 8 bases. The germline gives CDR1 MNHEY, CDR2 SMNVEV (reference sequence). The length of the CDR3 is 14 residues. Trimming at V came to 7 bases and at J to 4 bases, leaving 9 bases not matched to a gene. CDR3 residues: CASKRTGTNYEQYF. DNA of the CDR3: TGTGCCAGCAAGAGGACAGGGACAAATTACGAGCAGTACTTC.

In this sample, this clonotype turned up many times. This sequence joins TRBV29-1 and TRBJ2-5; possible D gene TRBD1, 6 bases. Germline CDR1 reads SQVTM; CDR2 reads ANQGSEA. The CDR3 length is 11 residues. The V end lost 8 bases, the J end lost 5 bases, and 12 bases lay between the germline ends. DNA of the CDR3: TGCAGCTCCGGGACAACGGAGACCCAGTACTTC. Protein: CSSGTTETQYF.

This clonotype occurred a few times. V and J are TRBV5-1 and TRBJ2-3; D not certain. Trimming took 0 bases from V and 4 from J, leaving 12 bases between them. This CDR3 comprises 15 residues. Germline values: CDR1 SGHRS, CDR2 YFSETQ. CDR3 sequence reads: CASSLASTVPDTQYF. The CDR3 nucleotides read TGCGCCAGCAGCTTGGCCAGTACCGTCCCAGATACGCAGTATTTT.

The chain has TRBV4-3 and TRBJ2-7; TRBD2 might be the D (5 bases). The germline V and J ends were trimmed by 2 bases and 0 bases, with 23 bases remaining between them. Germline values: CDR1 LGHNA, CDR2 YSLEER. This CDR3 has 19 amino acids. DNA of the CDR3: TGCGCCAGCAGCCAACGCGCCGGGCGAGGGCTAGCAGTCTCCTACGAGCAGTACTTC. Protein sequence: CASSQRAGRGLAVSYEQYF.

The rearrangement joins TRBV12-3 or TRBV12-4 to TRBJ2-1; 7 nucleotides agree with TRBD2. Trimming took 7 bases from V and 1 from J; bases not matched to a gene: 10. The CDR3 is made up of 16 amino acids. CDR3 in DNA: TGTGCCAGCACCAACGCGGGGGAGTGGTCCTACAATGAGCAGTTCTTC. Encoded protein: CASTNAGEWSYNEQFF.